A single T cell receptor beta chain is shown here with its context. Its target is unknown. V lost 3 bases and J lost 4, with 10 bases in between. The CDR3 extends over 13 amino acids. Germline CDR1 SQVTM, CDR2 ANQGSEA. The protocol was immunoSEQ multiplex PCR, while the TCRdb copy is restricted to in-frame clones and leaves out a portion. The profile shows around 70,000 clones, approximately 84% of them singletons. The data belong to a study of OX40 agonist ivuxolimab in advanced cancers. Regarding the study as a whole: Expanded clones were, on average, more numerous among CD8+ T cells than CD4+.

The specimen was CD4+ or CD8+ T cells sorted from blood, collected in a trial of the OX40 agonist ivuxolimab. The genes are TRBV29-1 and TRBJ1-3; D possibly corresponds to TRBD1 (6 bases). This sequence originates from an adult with an advanced solid tumor such as melanoma, head and neck, liver or kidney cancer. The chain's CDR3 is CSVDPGVGNTIYF. For the CDR3, the DNA is TGCAGCGTTGATCCAGGGGTAGGAAACACCATATATTTT.